These T cell receptor beta chains were read from a single sample in a study of identical twins. TCRdb fed the 5' RACE reads into MiXCR, producing one record per CDR3 protein. This repertoire shows 300,000 to 350,000 distinct CDR3 sequences, roughly 12% found once; its top ten account for 7.2%. These data also featured in a second study, about yellow fever vaccine responses in identical twins.

Sequencing was performed on CD8+ T cells sorted from blood. Receptors were obtained from a woman between 18 and 29 years old in good health. CDR3s include the opening cysteine and the closing phenylalanine or tryptophan. The order of the fields is D gene, clone size, V gene, J gene, CDR3 protein, CDR3 DNA. The D gene is left open where the match is weak. Clone size, where shown, is once, few, many, or a class for clones that have expanded.

>-|few|TRBV27|TRBJ2-2
CASSSVWGELFF
TGTGCCAGCAGTTCAGTTTGGGGGGAGCTGTTTTTT
>TRBD2|-|TRBV12-3/TRBV12-4|TRBJ2-1
CASSRGLAGPSSYNEQFF
TGTGCCAGCAGTCGGGGACTAGCGGGCCCTAGCTCCTACAATGAGCAGTTCTTC
>TRBD2|few|TRBV11-1|TRBJ2-2
CASSGRASGSWITGELFF
TGTGCCAGCAGCGGTAGGGCTAGCGGGAGTTGGATCACCGGGGAGCTGTTTTTT
>-|-|TRBV10-3|TRBJ2-4
CAISERVGAKNIQYF
TGTGCCATCAGTGAGCGTGTAGGGGCCAAAAACATTCAGTACTTC
>TRBD2|-|TRBV7-9|TRBJ2-3
CASSFEGLATDTQYF
TGTGCCAGCAGCTTTGAGGGACTAGCCACAGATACGCAGTATTTT
>-|many|TRBV24-1|TRBJ2-7
CATSANGRGRYEQYF
TGTGCCACCAGTGCCAATGGGAGAGGCCGTTACGAGCAGTACTTC
>-|few|TRBV9|TRBJ2-3
CASSGRKGPDTQYF
TGTGCCAGCAGCGGCCGGAAAGGGCCAGATACGCAGTATTTT
>-|-|TRBV7-9|TRBJ1-2
CASSLRGRSYGYTF
TGTGCCAGCAGCTTAAGGGGACGTTCCTATGGCTACACCTTC
>TRBD2|-|TRBV27|TRBJ2-7
CASSISAGAYEQYF
TGTGCCAGCTCAATTTCGGCGGGGGCCTACGAGCAGTACTTC
>-|many|TRBV2|TRBJ2-3
CASSEYRDNPTDTQYF
TGTGCCAGCAGTGAATACAGGGATAATCCCACAGATACGCAGTATTTT
>-|few|TRBV20-1|TRBJ1-1
CSARVWGRWGNTEAFF
TGCAGTGCTAGAGTCTGGGGAAGGTGGGGGAACACTGAAGCTTTCTTT
>TRBD2|-|TRBV9|TRBJ2-7
CASSVEASGPYEQYF
TGTGCCAGCAGCGTAGAGGCTAGCGGACCCTACGAGCAGTACTTC
>TRBD2|few|TRBV27|TRBJ2-5
CASSLVGTSRRKTQYF
TGTGCCAGCAGTTTAGTTGGGACTAGTAGGCGGAAGACCCAGTACTTC
>-|-|TRBV7-9|TRBJ2-5
CASSRTEYQETQYF
TGTGCCAGCAGCCGGACAGAGTACCAAGAGACCCAGTACTTC
>-|-|TRBV15|TRBJ2-7
CATSEPAGPSYEQYF
TGTGCCACCAGCGAACCCGCGGGACCCTCCTACGAGCAGTACTTC
>-|-|TRBV5-1|TRBJ2-2
CASSPKRPANTGELFF
TGCGCCAGCAGCCCCAAACGACCAGCGAACACCGGGGAGCTGTTTTTT
>-|many|TRBV6-5|TRBJ2-1
CASSYSTDGGEQFF
TGTGCCAGCAGTTACTCTACGGACGGGGGTGAGCAGTTCTTC
>-|-|TRBV6-5|TRBJ1-2
CASSPLDGYTF
TGTGCCAGCAGTCCCCTGGACGGCTACACCTTC
>TRBD1|few|TRBV5-5|TRBJ1-5
CASSPGQPNQPQHF
TGTGCCAGCAGCCCGGGACAGCCCAATCAGCCCCAGCATTTT
>-|-|TRBV7-6|TRBJ2-3
CASSQSVGRPTDTQYF
TGTGCCAGCAGCCAATCGGTGGGGCGGCCCACAGATACGCAGTATTTT
>-|few|TRBV29-1|TRBJ1-4
CSVEETSWGATNEKLFF
TGCAGCGTTGAAGAGACTTCCTGGGGAGCAACTAATGAAAAACTGTTTTTT
>-|few|TRBV2|TRBJ1-4
CASSEGLQLAQEKLFF
TGTGCCAGCAGTGAAGGTCTCCAGCTGGCCCAGGAAAAACTGTTTTTT
>TRBD1|many|TRBV29-1|TRBJ2-7
CSVESGQGTTYEQYF
TGCAGCGTTGAATCGGGACAGGGTACAACCTACGAGCAGTACTTC